These T cell receptor beta chains were read from a single sample in a study of control samples from healthy donors and cancer patients. Method: immunoSEQ multiplex PCR; TCRdb's copy keeps in-frame clones and lacks some. The sample holds 100,000 to 150,000 clones, approximately 84% seen once. The sequenced sample consisted of blood. All receptors derive from a man between 18 and 35 years old in good health. CDR3s include the opening cysteine and the closing phenylalanine or tryptophan. Fields, in order: CDR3 DNA, CDR3 protein, V gene, J gene, CDR3 length, D gene, clone size. D genes are given only for firm matches. Size is omitted from some rows. Given values are once, few, many or a class for expanded clones.

DNA: TGTGCCAGCTCACCAGACGGTGCAACTAATGAAAAACTGTTTTTT
CDR3: CASSPDGATNEKLFF
V: TRBV18
J: TRBJ1-4
length: 15
D: .
size: .

DNA: TGTGCCAGCAGCCAAGAGACTGGCACAGATACGCAGTATTTT
CDR3: CASSQETGTDTQYF
V: TRBV3-1/TRBV3-2
J: TRBJ2-3
length: 14
D: .
size: .

DNA: TGCGCCAGCAGCCAAGAAGGACGAGGTCATACTGAAGCTTTCTTT
CDR3: CASSQEGRGHTEAFF
V: TRBV4-3
J: TRBJ1-1
length: 15
D: .
size: .

DNA: TGTGCCAGCAGCCCGGGACAGGGAAATTCACCCCTCCACTTT
CDR3: CASSPGQGNSPLHF
V: TRBV9
J: TRBJ1-6
length: 14
D: TRBD1
size: .

DNA: TGTGCCAGCAGTACGGGGTCAGGGAAGGGCTATGGCTACACCTTC
CDR3: CASSTGSGKGYGYTF
V: TRBV6-6
J: TRBJ1-2
length: 15
D: .
size: few

DNA: TGTGCCACCTCACCTGGGACAGGGGGGGGTCATGGCTACACCTTC
CDR3: CATSPGTGGGHGYTF
V: TRBV24-1
J: TRBJ1-2
length: 15
D: TRBD1
size: .

DNA: TGTGCCAGCAGTTTAATAGCGAGCACCTACAATGAGCAGTTCTTC
CDR3: CASSLIASTYNEQFF
V: TRBV27
J: TRBJ2-1
length: 15
D: .
size: .

DNA: TGTGCCAGCAGCTATGGGGAGGCGGGACCCCTAGCCAAAAACATTCAGTACTTC
CDR3: CASSYGEAGPLAKNIQYF
V: TRBV11-2
J: TRBJ2-4
length: 18
D: .
size: .

DNA: TGTGCCAGCTCACCACCTTCTGGGGGGACTCAATCCTACGAGCAGTACTTC
CDR3: CASSPPSGGTQSYEQYF
V: TRBV18
J: TRBJ2-7
length: 17
D: .
size: .

DNA: TGTGCCAGCAGCCCCCTGATCGGTACTAGCGGGAGCAACGAGCAGTACTTC
CDR3: CASSPLIGTSGSNEQYF
V: TRBV6-2/TRBV6-3
J: TRBJ2-7
length: 17
D: TRBD2
size: few

DNA: TGTGCCAGCAGCCGCCGGGACAGGGGTTGGGAGCAGTACTTC
CDR3: CASSRRDRGWEQYF
V: TRBV3-1/TRBV3-2
J: TRBJ2-7
length: 14
D: TRBD1
size: .

DNA: TGCGCCAGCAGCCCTTCCACAGGGGTAGGCGGCTACACCTTC
CDR3: CASSPSTGVGGYTF
V: TRBV5-1
J: TRBJ1-2
length: 14
D: TRBD1
size: .

DNA: TGTGCCACCCTCTACGAGGGAGCGCAGTATTTT
CDR3: CATLYEGAQYF
V: TRBV3-1/TRBV3-2
J: TRBJ2-3
length: 11
D: .
size: .

DNA: TGCAGTGCTAGTTCCCCCAGGGGAACTGAAGCTTTCTTT
CDR3: CSASSPRGTEAFF
V: TRBV20-1
J: TRBJ1-1
length: 13
D: .
size: .

DNA: TGTGCCAGCAGTTGGACAGCAACTAATGAAAAACTGTTTTTT
CDR3: CASSWTATNEKLFF
V: TRBV28
J: TRBJ1-4
length: 14
D: .
size: .

DNA: TGTGCCAGCAGCTTGGGCTACGGATACGAGCAGTACTTC
CDR3: CASSLGYGYEQYF
V: TRBV5-6
J: TRBJ2-7
length: 13
D: .
size: few

DNA: TGTGCCAGCAAGGAGGATCAGTTTCCCTATGGCTACACCTTC
CDR3: CASKEDQFPYGYTF
V: TRBV27
J: TRBJ1-2
length: 14
D: .
size: .

DNA: TGTGCCAGCTCACCACCGAGAGTTAGCACAGATACGCAGTATTTT
CDR3: CASSPPRVSTDTQYF
V: TRBV18
J: TRBJ2-3
length: 15
D: .
size: .

DNA: TGTGCCAGCAGTGGGAGAAACACCGGGGAGCTGTTTTTT
CDR3: CASSGRNTGELFF
V: TRBV6-4
J: TRBJ2-2
length: 13
D: .
size: .

DNA: TGTGCCAGCAGCTTATGGGATAGCGGATCCTACGAGCAGTACTTC
CDR3: CASSLWDSGSYEQYF
V: TRBV7-9
J: TRBJ2-7
length: 15
D: .
size: .

DNA: TGTGCCAGCAGCCAAGGGGCGTTGAGTGCGAAACTGTTTTTT
CDR3: CASSQGALSAKLFF
V: TRBV3-1/TRBV3-2
J: TRBJ1-4
length: 14
D: .
size: .

DNA: TGCGCCAGCAGCTTCGCACAGGTGATCACAGATACGCAGTATTTT
CDR3: CASSFAQVITDTQYF
V: TRBV5-1
J: TRBJ2-3
length: 15
D: .
size: .

DNA: TGCAGTTCCGGAGGAAAGGGCTACACCTTC
CDR3: CSSGGKGYTF
V: TRBV20-1
J: TRBJ1-2
length: 10
D: .
size: few

DNA: TGTGCCATCAGTGAGTCGGGGGCGGGAAACCTCTACAATGAGCAGTTCTTC
CDR3: CAISESGAGNLYNEQFF
V: TRBV10-3
J: TRBJ2-1
length: 17
D: .
size: once

DNA: TGTGCCAGCAGTTTAACGTTGGTGGGTGAGCAGTTCTTC
CDR3: CASSLTLVGEQFF
V: TRBV12-3/TRBV12-4
J: TRBJ2-1
length: 13
D: .
size: .

DNA: TGTGCCAGCAGTTCCAACTCCGGGACACCAAAGTACGAGCAGTACTTC
CDR3: CASSSNSGTPKYEQYF
V: TRBV28
J: TRBJ2-7
length: 16
D: .
size: few

DNA: TGTGCCAGCAGTTACTCAGGGCTGTTATTAGAGCAGTACTTC
CDR3: CASSYSGLLLEQYF
V: TRBV6-6
J: TRBJ2-7
length: 14
D: .
size: .